Sequencing of this T cell receptor beta chain was carried out in a study of cytomegalovirus exposure and HLA in healthy donors. Points from the study as a whole: Relative to the approximately 670-donor mean, N-insertions were reportedly fewer in an Asian-associated ancestry cluster in a later analysis.

This CDR3 spans 15 amino acids. Looked up from germline, CDR1 is SGHNT and CDR2 is YYREEE (reference sequence). V dropped 0 bases and J dropped 4 bases, with 8 bases sitting between them. The PCR contained 60 Vbeta and 13 Jbeta primers. Sequenced by immunoSEQ multiplex PCR; TCRdb stores in-frame clones only, minus some. The sample holds more than 120,000 clones; around 78% are singletons and the top ten take about 6.8%. As concerns this clone: What it binds is not known.

This receptor was taken from a woman aged 40 to 49 in good health and CMV-seropositive. Material: PBMCs. The rearrangement links TRBV5-4 to TRBJ1-6; D unclear. For the CDR3, the DNA is TGTGCCAGCAGCTTGGGGTCTACTTATAATTCACCCCTCCACTTT. Its translation: CASSLGSTYNSPLHF.